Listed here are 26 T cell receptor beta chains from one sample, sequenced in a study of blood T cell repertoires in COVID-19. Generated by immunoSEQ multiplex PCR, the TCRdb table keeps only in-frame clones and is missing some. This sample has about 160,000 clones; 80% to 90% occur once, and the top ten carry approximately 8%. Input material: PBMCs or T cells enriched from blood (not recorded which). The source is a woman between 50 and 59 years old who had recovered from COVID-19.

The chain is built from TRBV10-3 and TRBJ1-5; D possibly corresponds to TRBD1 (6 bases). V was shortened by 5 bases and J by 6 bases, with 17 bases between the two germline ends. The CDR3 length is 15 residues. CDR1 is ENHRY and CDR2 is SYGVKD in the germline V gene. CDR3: CAISQTSGVGQPQHF. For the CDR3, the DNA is TGTGCCATCAGTCAGACCTCAGGGGTCGGTCAGCCCCAGCATTTT.

DNA of the CDR3: TGTGCCAGCAGCGTAGAACTTGCATGGGCCGATGAGCAGTTCTTC. Protein sequence: CASSVELAWADEQFF. The chain couples TRBV9 to TRBJ2-1; D remains unclear. In germline, CDR1 is SGDLS, CDR2 YYNGEE. The CDR3 consists of 15 residues. Trimming cost V 0 bases and J 8 bases, with 15 bases left between them.

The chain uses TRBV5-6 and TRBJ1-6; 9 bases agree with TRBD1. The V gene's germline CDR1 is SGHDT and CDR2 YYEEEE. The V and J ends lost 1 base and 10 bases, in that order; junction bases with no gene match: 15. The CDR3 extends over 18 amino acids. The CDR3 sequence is CASSLLGLPGQGNSPLHF. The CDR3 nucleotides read TGTGCCAGCAGCTTGTTAGGTTTACCGGGACAGGGAAACTCACCCCTCCACTTT.

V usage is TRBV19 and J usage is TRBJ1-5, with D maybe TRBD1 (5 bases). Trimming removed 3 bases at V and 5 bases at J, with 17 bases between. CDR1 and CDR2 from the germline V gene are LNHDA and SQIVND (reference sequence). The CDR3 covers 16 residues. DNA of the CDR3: TGTGCCAGTAGTATTCGGGGGACGGGTGGGGATCAGCCCCAGCATTTT. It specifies CASSIRGTGGDQPQHF.

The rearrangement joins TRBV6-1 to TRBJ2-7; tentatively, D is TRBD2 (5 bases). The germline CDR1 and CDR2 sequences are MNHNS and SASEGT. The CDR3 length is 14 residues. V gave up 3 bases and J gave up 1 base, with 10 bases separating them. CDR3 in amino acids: CASSDGMGSYEQYF. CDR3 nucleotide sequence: TGTGCCAGCAGTGACGGGATGGGATCCTACGAGCAGTACTTC.

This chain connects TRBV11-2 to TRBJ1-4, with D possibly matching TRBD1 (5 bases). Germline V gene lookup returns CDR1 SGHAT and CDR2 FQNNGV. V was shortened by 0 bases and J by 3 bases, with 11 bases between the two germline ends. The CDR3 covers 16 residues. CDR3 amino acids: CASSLDLTGANEKLFF. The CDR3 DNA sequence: TGTGCCAGCAGCTTAGATCTAACAGGAGCTAATGAAAAACTGTTTTTT.

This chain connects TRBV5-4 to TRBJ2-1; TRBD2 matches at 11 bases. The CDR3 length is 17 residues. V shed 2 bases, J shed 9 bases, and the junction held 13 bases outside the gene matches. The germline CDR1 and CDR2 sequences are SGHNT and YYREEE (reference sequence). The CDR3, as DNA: TGTGCCAGCAGCTTTGCCACTACTAGCGGGAGCTTGGGTGAGCAGTTCTTC. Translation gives CASSFATTSGSLGEQFF.

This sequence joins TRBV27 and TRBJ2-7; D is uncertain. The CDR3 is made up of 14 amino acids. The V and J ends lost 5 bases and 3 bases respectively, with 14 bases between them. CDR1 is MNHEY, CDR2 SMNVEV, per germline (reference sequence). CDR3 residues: CASSPPQTLYEQYF. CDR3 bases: TGTGCCAGCAGTCCCCCACAGACCCTCTACGAGCAGTACTTC.

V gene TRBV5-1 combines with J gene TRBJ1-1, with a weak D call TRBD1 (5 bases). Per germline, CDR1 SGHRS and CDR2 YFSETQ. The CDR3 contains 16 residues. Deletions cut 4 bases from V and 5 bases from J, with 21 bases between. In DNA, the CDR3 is TGCGCCAGCAGCGTAGGCCCGGTGGGGCTGGGGACTGAAGCTTTCTTT. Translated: CASSVGPVGLGTEAFF.

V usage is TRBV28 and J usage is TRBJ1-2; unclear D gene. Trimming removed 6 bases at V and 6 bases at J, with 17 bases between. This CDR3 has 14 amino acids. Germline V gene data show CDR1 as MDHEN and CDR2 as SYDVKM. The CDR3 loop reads CASRDARRLDGYTF. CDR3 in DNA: TGTGCCAGCAGGGACGCTAGGAGGCTGGATGGCTACACCTTC.

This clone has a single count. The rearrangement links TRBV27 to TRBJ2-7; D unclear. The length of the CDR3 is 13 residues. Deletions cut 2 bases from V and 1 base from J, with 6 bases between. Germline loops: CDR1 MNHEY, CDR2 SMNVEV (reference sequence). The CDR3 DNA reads TGTGCCAGCAGTTTAGCCGGTTCCTACGAGCAGTACTTC. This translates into CASSLAGSYEQYF.

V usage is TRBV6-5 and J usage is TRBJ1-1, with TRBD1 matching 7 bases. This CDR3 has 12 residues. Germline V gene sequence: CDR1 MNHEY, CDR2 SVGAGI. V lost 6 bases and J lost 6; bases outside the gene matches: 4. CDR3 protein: CASRQGDAEAFF. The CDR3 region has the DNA TGTGCCAGCAGGCAGGGGGATGCTGAAGCTTTCTTT.

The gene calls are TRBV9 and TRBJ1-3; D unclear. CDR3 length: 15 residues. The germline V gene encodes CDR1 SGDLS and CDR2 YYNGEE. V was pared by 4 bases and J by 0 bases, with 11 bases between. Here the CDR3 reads CASSPDLSSGNTIYF. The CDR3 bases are TGTGCCAGCAGCCCGGACTTGAGCTCTGGAAACACCATATATTTT.

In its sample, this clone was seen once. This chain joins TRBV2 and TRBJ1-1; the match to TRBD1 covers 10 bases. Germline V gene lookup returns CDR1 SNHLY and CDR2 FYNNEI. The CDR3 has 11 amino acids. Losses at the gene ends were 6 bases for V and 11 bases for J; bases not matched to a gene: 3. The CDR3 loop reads CASRGQGLAFF. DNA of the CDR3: TGTGCCAGCAGGGGACAGGGGTTGGCTTTCTTT.

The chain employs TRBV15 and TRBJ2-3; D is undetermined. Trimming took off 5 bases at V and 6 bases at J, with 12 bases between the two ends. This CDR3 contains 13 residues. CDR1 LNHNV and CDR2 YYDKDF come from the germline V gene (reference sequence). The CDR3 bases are TGTGCCACCAGCGGCAGGTACCTGGATACGCAGTATTTT. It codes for CATSGRYLDTQYF. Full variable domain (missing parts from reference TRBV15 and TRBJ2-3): DAMVIQNPRYQVTQFGKPVTLSCSQTLNHNVMYWYQQKSSQAPKLLFHYYDKDFNNEADTPDNFQSRRPNTSFCFLDIRSPGLGDTAMYLCATSGRYLDTQYFGPGTRLTVL.

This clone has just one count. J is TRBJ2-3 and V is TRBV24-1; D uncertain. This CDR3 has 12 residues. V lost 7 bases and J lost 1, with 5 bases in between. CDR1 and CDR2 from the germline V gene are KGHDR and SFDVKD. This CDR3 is CATRGGTDTQYF. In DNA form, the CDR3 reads TGTGCCACCAGGGGCGGCACAGATACGCAGTATTTT.

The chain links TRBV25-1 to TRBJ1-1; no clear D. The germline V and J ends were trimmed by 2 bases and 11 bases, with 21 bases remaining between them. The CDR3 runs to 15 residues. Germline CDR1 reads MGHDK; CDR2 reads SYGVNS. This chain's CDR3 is CASSEDGRASRGAFF. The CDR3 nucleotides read TGTGCCAGCAGTGAAGATGGTCGCGCGTCCAGAGGCGCTTTCTTT.

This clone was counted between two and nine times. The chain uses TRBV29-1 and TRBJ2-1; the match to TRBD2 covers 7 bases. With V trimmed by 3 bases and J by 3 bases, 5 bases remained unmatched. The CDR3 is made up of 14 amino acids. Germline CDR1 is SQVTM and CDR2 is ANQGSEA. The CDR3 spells CSVDHWGGYNEQFF. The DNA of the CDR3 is TGCAGCGTTGATCACTGGGGGGGCTACAATGAGCAGTTCTTC.

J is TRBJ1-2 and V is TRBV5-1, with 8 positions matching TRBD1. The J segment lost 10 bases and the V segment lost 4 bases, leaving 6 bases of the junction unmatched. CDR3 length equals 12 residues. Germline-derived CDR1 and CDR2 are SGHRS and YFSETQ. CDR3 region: CASSADRALYTF. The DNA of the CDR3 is TGCGCCAGCAGCGCGGACAGGGCCCTCTACACCTTC.

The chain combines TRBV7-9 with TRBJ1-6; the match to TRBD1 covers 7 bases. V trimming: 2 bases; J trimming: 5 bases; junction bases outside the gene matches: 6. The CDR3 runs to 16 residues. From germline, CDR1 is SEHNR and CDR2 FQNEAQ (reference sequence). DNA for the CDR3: TGTGCCAGCAGCTTATCGACAGGGAAGGATAATTCACCCCTCCACTTT. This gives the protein CASSLSTGKDNSPLHF.

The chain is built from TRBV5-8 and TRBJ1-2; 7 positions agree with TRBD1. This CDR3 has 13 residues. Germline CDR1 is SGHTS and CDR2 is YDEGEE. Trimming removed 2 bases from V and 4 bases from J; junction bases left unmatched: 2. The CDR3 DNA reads TGTGCCAGCAGCTTCGGGACAGTCTATGGCTACACCTTC. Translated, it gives CASSFGTVYGYTF.

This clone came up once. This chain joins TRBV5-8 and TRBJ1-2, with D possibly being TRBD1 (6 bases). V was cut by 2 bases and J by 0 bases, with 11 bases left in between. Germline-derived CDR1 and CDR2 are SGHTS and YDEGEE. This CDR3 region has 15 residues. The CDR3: CASSFDRRPNYGYTF. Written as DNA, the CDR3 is TGTGCCAGCAGCTTTGACAGGAGACCTAACTATGGCTACACCTTC.

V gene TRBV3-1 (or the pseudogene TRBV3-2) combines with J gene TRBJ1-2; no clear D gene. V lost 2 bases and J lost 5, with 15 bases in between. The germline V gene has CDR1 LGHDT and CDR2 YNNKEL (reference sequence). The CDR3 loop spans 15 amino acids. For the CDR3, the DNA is TGTGCCAGCAGCCAAAACGGTAAAGGAGGATATGGCTACACCTTC. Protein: CASSQNGKGGYGYTF.

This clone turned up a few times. The CDR3 region has the DNA TGTGCCATCAGTAGGGGTTCTGAAAAACTGTTTTTT. Protein sequence: CAISRGSEKLFF. The gene calls are TRBV10-3 and TRBJ1-4; D possibly corresponds to TRBD1 (5 bases). V was shortened by 5 bases and J by 7 bases, with 8 bases between the two germline ends. This CDR3 comprises 12 residues. Looked up from germline, CDR1 is ENHRY and CDR2 is SYGVKD.

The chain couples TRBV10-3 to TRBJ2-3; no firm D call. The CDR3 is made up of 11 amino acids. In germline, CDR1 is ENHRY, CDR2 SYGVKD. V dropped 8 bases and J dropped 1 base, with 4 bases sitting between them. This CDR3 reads CAIGRTDTQYF. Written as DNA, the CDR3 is TGTGCCATCGGCCGCACAGATACGCAGTATTTT.

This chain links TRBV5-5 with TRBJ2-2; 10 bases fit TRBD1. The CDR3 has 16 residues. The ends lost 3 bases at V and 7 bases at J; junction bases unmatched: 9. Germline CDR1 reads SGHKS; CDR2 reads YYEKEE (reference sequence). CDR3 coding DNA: TGTGCCAGCAGCTGGGCCGGGACAGGGGTTGGCGGGGAGCTGTTTTTT. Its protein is CASSWAGTGVGGELFF. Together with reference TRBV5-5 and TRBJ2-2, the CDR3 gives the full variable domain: DAGVTQSPTHLIKTRGQQVTLRCSPISGHKSVSWYQQVLGQGPQFIFQYYEKEERGRGNFPDRFSARQFPNYSSELNVNALLLGDSALYLCASSWAGTGVGGELFFGEGSRLTVL.